Each of the 29 T cell receptor beta chains below was sequenced from the same sample in a study of T cell repertoires in cytomegalovirus infection. A single record per CDR3 protein comes from TCRdb applying MiXCR to the reads. The profile shows about 130,000 distinct CDR3 sequences, around 30% of them singletons. For these TCRs, the target antigens are not known. The sample in question was CD8+ T cells from cultured PBMCs, obtained from culture after CMV antigen stimulation. The receptors shown here come from a human donor in good health (CMV status not recorded). Some clones in this sample may be carry-over from other donors' samples.

The rearrangement uses TRBV24-1 and TRBJ2-1; 9 bases are a match to TRBD1. V trimming: 3 bases; J trimming: 6 bases; junction bases outside the gene matches: 2. Germline CDR1 KGHDR, CDR2 SFDVKD. The CDR3 spans 14 residues. The CDR3 sequence is CATSDPDRGNEQFF. CDR3 sequence (DNA): TGTGCCACCAGTGATCCGGACAGGGGCAATGAGCAGTTCTTC.

The chain uses TRBV2 and TRBJ1-1; D not certain. V lost 8 bases to trimming and J lost 0 bases, with 16 bases between them. Germline V gives CDR1 SNHLY, CDR2 FYNNEI. The length of the CDR3 is 15 residues. This chain's CDR3 is CASRGRATLNTEAFF. CDR3 DNA sequence: TGTGCCAGCCGCGGACGAGCAACTCTGAACACTGAAGCTTTCTTT.

At least ten counts were recorded for this clonotype. V gene TRBV7-2 combines with J gene TRBJ1-1; D may be TRBD1 (5 bases). CDR1 and CDR2 from the germline V gene are SGHTA and FQGNSA. Trimming shortened V by 1 base and J by 0 bases, and 18 bases separated the two germline ends. This CDR3 has 18 residues. The CDR3, as DNA: TGTGCCAGCAGCTTAGGTCCATACTGGCAGGGATTGAACACTGAAGCTTTCTTT. The encoded protein is CASSLGPYWQGLNTEAFF.

This rearrangement joins TRBV20-1 to TRBJ1-5; D perhaps matches TRBD1 (6 bases). Germline CDR1 reads DFQATT; CDR2 reads SNEGSKA (reference sequence). Trimming took 6 bases from V and 2 from J, leaving 29 bases between them. The CDR3 extends over 19 amino acids. The CDR3 here is CSAREGGRSVSWGNQPQHF. The CDR3 DNA is TGCAGTGCCAGGGAGGGGGGAAGATCGGTTAGTTGGGGCAATCAGCCCCAGCATTTT.

The chain joins TRBV27 to TRBJ2-3; TRBD1 matches at 7 bases. The CDR3 contains 17 residues. Germline-derived CDR1 and CDR2 are MNHEY and SMNVEV (reference sequence). Trimming removed 5 bases from V and 0 bases from J; junction bases left unmatched: 11. The CDR3 bases are TGTGCCAGCAGTGGACAGGTAGCCCCCATAAGCACAGATACGCAGTATTTT. It encodes CASSGQVAPISTDTQYF.

This clonotype was detected ten times or more. The V and J genes are TRBV7-2 and TRBJ2-3; no clear D. This CDR3 contains 13 residues. The germline V gene encodes CDR1 SGHTA and CDR2 FQGNSA. V was clipped by 3 bases and J by 1 base, with 5 bases between them. CDR3 DNA sequence: TGTGCCAGCAGCTTCCCGGGCACAGATACGCAGTATTTT. Translated: CASSFPGTDTQYF.

Only a few counts were recorded for this clonotype. The V and J genes are TRBV6-6 and TRBJ2-5, with D uncertain. CDR1 is MNHNY, CDR2 SVGAGI, per germline (reference sequence). This CDR3 is built from 12 residues. Trimming took off 8 bases at V and 0 bases at J, with 7 bases between the two ends. This chain's CDR3 is CASLGYQETQYF. CDR3 nucleotides: TGTGCCAGCTTAGGCTACCAAGAGACCCAGTACTTC.

V is TRBV24-1 and J is TRBJ2-5; no clear D. The V end lost 5 bases, the J end lost 4 bases, and 16 bases lay between the germline ends. The CDR3 sequence is 15 residues long. Germline CDR1 reads KGHDR; CDR2 reads SFDVKD. The CDR3 DNA is TGTGCCACCAGTGTTGAAGACGACGCTGGAGAGACCCAGTACTTC. It codes for CATSVEDDAGETQYF.

The V call is TRBV12-3 or TRBV12-4, the J call TRBJ1-6; D might be TRBD1 (6 bases). The CDR3 runs to 17 residues. Trimming pared 3 bases from V and 3 bases from J, leaving 15 bases between. CDR3 residues: CASSFTAGGSYNSPLHF. The CDR3, as DNA: TGTGCCAGCAGTTTTACGGCCGGGGGCAGCTATAATTCACCCCTCCACTTT.

This chain links TRBV7-2 with TRBJ2-5, with 8 bases aligning to TRBD2. This CDR3 has 15 amino acids. V shed 5 bases, J shed 7 bases, and the junction held 12 bases outside the gene matches. CDR1 SGHTA and CDR2 FQGNSA come from the germline V gene. The CDR3 sequence is CASSQLYSGGGTQYF. The CDR3 coding sequence is TGTGCCAGCAGCCAGCTTTACTCCGGGGGGGGGACCCAGTACTTC.

The V call is TRBV15, the J call TRBJ1-1; tentative D call: TRBD1 (6 bases). Germline CDR1 is LNHNV and CDR2 is YYDKDF (reference sequence). This CDR3 is built from 14 residues. The V end was cut by 5 bases, the J end by 0 bases, with 10 bases between. CDR3 nucleotides: TGTGCCACCAGCTGGACAGTGATGAACACTGAAGCTTTCTTT. It is translated as CATSWTVMNTEAFF.

V and J are TRBV7-6 and TRBJ1-1; D unclear. This CDR3 contains 11 residues. Germline V gene data show CDR1 as SGHVS and CDR2 as FNYEAQ. V was pared by 2 bases and J by 7 bases, with 5 bases between. The CDR3, as DNA: TGTGCCAGCAGCTTATTGTTTGAAGCTTTCTTT. It yields the protein CASSLLFEAFF.

This clonotype was counted once. J is TRBJ2-7 and V is TRBV11-2; TRBD1 agrees at 9 bases. This CDR3 region has 15 residues. With V trimmed by 5 bases and J by 0 bases, 5 bases remained unmatched. Germline CDR1 SGHAT, CDR2 FQNNGV. CDR3 protein: CASSIPGQGSYEQYF. CDR3 sequence (DNA): TGTGCCAGCAGCATCCCGGGACAGGGCTCCTACGAGCAGTACTTC.

This clonotype was seen many times. V is TRBV7-2 and J is TRBJ2-3; 9 positions match TRBD2. The V and J ends lost 5 bases and 2 bases, in that order; junction bases with no gene match: 8. Germline V gene sequence: CDR1 SGHTA, CDR2 FQGNSA. CDR3 size: 16 residues. CDR3 bases: TGTGCCAGCAGCCCACAAGCGGGGGGCCCCACAGATACGCAGTATTTT. Its protein product is CASSPQAGGPTDTQYF.

The chain joins TRBV6-5 to TRBJ1-1; D is undetermined. Trimming pared 0 bases from V and 2 bases from J, leaving 10 bases between. This CDR3 region has 15 residues. The germline V gene has CDR1 MNHEY and CDR2 SVGAGI. Here the CDR3 DNA reads TGTGCCAGCAGTTACTCGGTCCCGAGAAACACTGAAGCTTTCTTT. It specifies CASSYSVPRNTEAFF.

CDR3 DNA: TGCAGTGCTAGACTCCCAGGGAAGGGATACAATGAGCAGTTCTTC. Protein sequence: CSARLPGKGYNEQFF. The chain has TRBV20-1 and TRBJ2-1, with D possibly being TRBD1 (5 bases). Germline V CDR1 and CDR2: DFQATT, SNEGSKA (reference sequence). Trimming removed 2 bases from V and 4 bases from J, with 15 bases in between. The CDR3 covers 15 residues.

This chain connects TRBV12-3 or TRBV12-4 to TRBJ1-2, with 7 positions matching TRBD1. This CDR3 is built from 15 residues. V was clipped by 0 bases and J by 4 bases; unmatched bases: 5. The CDR3 DNA sequence: TGTGCCAGCAGTTTAGCTCCGACAGGGACCTATGGCTACACCTTC. Translation: CASSLAPTGTYGYTF.

The chain carries TRBV10-3 and TRBJ2-7; D call uncertain. The CDR3 runs 14 residues. CDR1 ENHRY and CDR2 SYGVKD come from the germline V gene. Trimming removed 4 bases from V and 4 bases from J, with 14 bases in between. CDR3 nucleotide sequence: TGTGCCATCAGTGTGTCTGGGATGGAGTACGAGCAGTACTTC. Residues: CAISVSGMEYEQYF.

The chain recombines TRBV9 with TRBJ2-5; TRBD2 aligns across 8 bases. The germline gives CDR1 SGDLS, CDR2 YYNGEE. This CDR3 spans 15 amino acids. Trimming removed 3 bases from V and 4 bases from J; junction bases left unmatched: 8. CDR3 amino acids: CASSEGGGRAETQYF. CDR3 sequence (DNA): TGTGCCAGCAGCGAGGGCGGGGGGCGAGCAGAGACCCAGTACTTC.

There are a few counts of this clonotype. This chain links TRBV7-9 with TRBJ2-2, with TRBD1 identical over 7 bases. This CDR3 is built from 18 residues. Trimming took 6 bases from V and 1 from J; bases not matched to a gene: 14. CDR1 is SEHNR and CDR2 is FQNEAQ in the germline V gene (reference sequence). The CDR3 sequence is CASRRAVPDRENTGELFF. The CDR3 bases are TGTGCCAGCAGACGTGCAGTACCCGACAGGGAGAACACCGGGGAGCTGTTTTTT.

Only a few counts were recorded for this clonotype. The rearrangement joins TRBV6-6 to TRBJ2-7; 8 nucleotides align to TRBD1. The CDR3 has 15 amino acids. V lost 4 bases, J lost 7 bases, and 12 bases stayed unmatched. Germline V gene lookup returns CDR1 MNHNY and CDR2 SVGAGI (reference sequence). The CDR3 DNA sequence: TGTGCCAGCAGTTTGCAGGGGGCCGAAGAATGGGAGCAGTACTTC. It yields the protein CASSLQGAEEWEQYF.

V usage is TRBV7-2 and J usage is TRBJ2-7; 9 bases agree with TRBD1. The germline gives CDR1 SGHTA, CDR2 FQGNSA. The length of the CDR3 is 16 residues. Trimming at V came to 4 bases and at J to 2 bases, leaving 9 bases not matched to a gene. This CDR3 reads CASSSTGTGSPYEQYF. The DNA of the CDR3 is TGTGCCAGCAGCTCTACCGGGACAGGGAGCCCCTACGAGCAGTACTTC.

This clonotype was found a few times. The rearrangement uses TRBV7-6 and TRBJ2-5; 8 bases are shared with TRBD2. The CDR3 loop spans 16 amino acids. Germline V gene data show CDR1 as SGHVS and CDR2 as FNYEAQ. Trimming took 1 base from V and 5 from J; bases not matched to a gene: 9. In DNA form, the CDR3 reads TGTGCCAGCAGCTTAGGCGGGGGGAGGAGGCCGGAGACCCAGTACTTC. Translation gives CASSLGGGRRPETQYF. The full variable domain, completed using reference TRBV7-6 and TRBJ2-5, is GAGVSQSPRYKVTKRGQDVALRCDPISGHVSLYWYRQALGQGPEFLTYFNYEAQQDKSGLPNDRFSAERPEGSISTLTIQRTEQRDSAMYRCASSLGGGRRPETQYFGPGTRLLVL.

This clonotype appeared once. The J gene is TRBJ1-6, the V gene TRBV6-8; D not certain. Between the trimmed V and J ends, which lost 6 bases and 0 bases, there was a span of 24 bases. The CDR3 runs to 20 residues. The germline V gene has CDR1 MNHGY and CDR2 SAAAGT. CDR3 in DNA: TGTGCCAGCAGCCTCGAGCAAGGCTACTCTTCGAGCTCCTATAATTCACCCCTCCACTTT. Its protein is CASSLEQGYSSSSYNSPLHF.

The CDR3 loop is CASSHEPYRTEIDGYTF. DNA of the CDR3: TGCGCCAGCAGCCACGAGCCCTACAGGACGGAAATCGATGGCTACACCTTC. The rearrangement joins TRBV4-1 to TRBJ1-2; TRBD1 might be the D (5 bases). Germline values: CDR1 MGHRA, CDR2 YSYEKL. With 3 bases removed from V and 6 bases from J, the gap between germline ends came to 23 bases. The CDR3 runs to 17 residues.

This clonotype occurred a few times. The chain links TRBV7-6 to TRBJ2-1; D unresolved. Germline V gene lookup returns CDR1 SGHVS and CDR2 FNYEAQ. The CDR3 consists of 14 residues. Trimming removed 4 bases at V and 6 bases at J, with 13 bases between. The CDR3 reads CASSSSLDGNEQFF. Written as DNA, the CDR3 is TGTGCCAGCAGCTCGAGTCTAGACGGCAATGAGCAGTTCTTC.

This clonotype is a singleton in its sample. One end of the junction varies from germline; a read error may be responsible. The chain uses TRBV7-6 and TRBJ2-6; unclear D gene. CDR3 length equals 14 residues. CDR1 is SGHVS and CDR2 is FNYEAQ in the germline V gene. CDR3 amino acids: CTSTPFTGANVLTF. CDR3 sequence (DNA): TGTACCAGCACCCCTTTTACTGGGGCCAACGTCCTGACTTTC.

Here the CDR3 DNA reads TGTGCCAGCAGCGACACCGGCGGACAGGGGTACTATGGCTACACCTTC. It specifies CASSDTGGQGYYGYTF. The V gene is TRBV6-6, the J gene TRBJ1-2, with 9 bases lining up with TRBD1. The CDR3 runs 16 residues. In germline, CDR1 is MNHNY, CDR2 SVGAGI (reference sequence). Trimming took 6 bases from V and 3 from J; bases not matched to a gene: 11.

This clonotype was recorded a few times. The chain uses TRBV2 and TRBJ2-3, with 8 bases matching TRBD2. The CDR3 spans 13 residues. V trimming: 10 bases; J trimming: 9 bases; junction bases outside the gene matches: 12. The V gene's germline CDR1 is SNHLY and CDR2 FYNNEI. The CDR3 region has the DNA TGTGCCATTTCTAAGGACGAGCGGGGGACGCAGTATTTT. Its translation is CAISKDERGTQYF.